This TCR beta chain was captured by sequencing in a study of neurological immune-mediated disorders. In its sample, this clonotype was seen many times. What it binds is unknown. TCRdb re-analysed the 5' RACE reads in MiXCR, keeping a single row per CDR3 protein. In the table there are tens of thousands of distinct CDR3 sequences, 4.5% of which are singletons. V shed 4 bases and J shed 1 base, with 14 bases lying between them. There are 17 residues in the CDR3. CDR1 and CDR2 (germline): SEHNR, FQNEAQ (reference sequence). Study-level points and caveats: Among expanded clones, no CDR3 amino acid sequences were shared across subjects, a pattern suggesting private repertoires in all groups.

The chain employs TRBV7-9 and TRBJ2-6; no reliable D call. The receptor comes from a man under 40 with multiple sclerosis. The sample comprised PBMCs. CDR3 in amino acids: CASSSPIMQSGANVLTF. The CDR3 DNA sequence: TGTGCCAGCAGCTCCCCCATCATGCAATCTGGGGCCAACGTCCTGACTTTC.